This entry describes one T cell receptor (beta chain). The data stem from a study of blood T cell repertoires in COVID-19. CDR1 SGHVS and CDR2 FQNEAQ come from the germline V gene. V lost 5 bases and J lost 0; bases outside the gene matches: 12. The CDR3 length is 17 residues. Repertoires were generated with immunoSEQ multiplex PCR, while TCRdb's copy carries only in-frame clones and drops some. The data show hundreds of thousands of clones, roughly 86% seen once. The rearrangement joins TRBV7-8 to TRBJ1-2; 7 bases are shared with TRBD1. Sequencing was carried out using PBMCs or T cells enriched from blood (not recorded which). The clonotype originates from a woman in her forties with acute COVID-19. In DNA, the CDR3 is TGTGCCAGCAGCCCACTTGGGACAGCCCTAGCTAACTATGGCTACACCTTC. It is translated as CASSPLGTALANYGYTF.